This T cell receptor beta chain was obtained from a study of shared clonotypes between healthy human individuals. This clone was observed once. Germline lookup yields CDR1 MDHEN and CDR2 SYDVKM. Trimming took 4 bases from V and 3 from J; bases not matched to a gene: 9. This CDR3 is built from 16 residues. Here immunoSEQ multiplex PCR was the method, and the copy in TCRdb shows in-frame clones only, minus some. This table has about 2.3 million clones, about 92% appearing once. The sequenced sample consisted of naive CD4+ T cells from PBMCs. Documented subset: CD45RA+ positively selected. The receptor was isolated from a man aged 18 to 30 in good health. Some clones in this sample may be carry-over from other donors' samples. V and J are TRBV28 and TRBJ2-5, with 9 bases fitting TRBD2. As DNA, the CDR3 is TGTGCCAGCAGTTCCGCGGGAGGGCAATTGGAAGAGACCCAGTACTTC. Translation gives CASSSAGGQLEETQYF.